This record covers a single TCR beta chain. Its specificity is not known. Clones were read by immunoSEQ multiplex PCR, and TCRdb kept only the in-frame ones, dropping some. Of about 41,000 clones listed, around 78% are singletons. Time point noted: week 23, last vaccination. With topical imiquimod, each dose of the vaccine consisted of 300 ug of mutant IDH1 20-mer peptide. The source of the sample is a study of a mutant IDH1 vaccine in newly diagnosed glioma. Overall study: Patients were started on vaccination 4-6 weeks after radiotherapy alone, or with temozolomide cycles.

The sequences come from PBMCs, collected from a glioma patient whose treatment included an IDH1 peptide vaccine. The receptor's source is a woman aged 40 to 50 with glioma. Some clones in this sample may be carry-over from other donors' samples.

CDR3 region: CASSFVSGQPQHF. In nucleotides, the CDR3 is TGTGCCAGCAGCTTTGTATCAGGTCAGCCCCAGCATTTT. The genes are TRBV7-2 and TRBJ1-5; no definite D call. Germline V gives CDR1 SGHTA, CDR2 FQGNSA. V lost 3 bases to trimming and J lost 6 bases, with 9 bases between them. This CDR3 has 13 residues.